Listed here is a single T cell receptor (beta chain). It lacks a known antigen. Base qualities are not recorded, but no much larger clone differs from it by a single base. The source of the sample is a study of T cell responses to AZD1222 COVID-19 vaccine (dated by TCRdb to the early 2020s). General notes on the study: Because spike-specific TCR depth and breadth did not differ between the two schedules, AZD1222 recipients who got a second dose at roughly 4 weeks were pooled with those who got a second dose at roughly 12 weeks. A total of 233 trial participants underwent TCR sequencing, of whom approximately 200 had received two doses of AZD1222 and roughly 26 had received two doses of the MenACWY control vaccine. Enrollment into the trials was organized by age into subgroups of 18-55, 56-69 and 70-plus years, and those subgroups contained around 150, 28 and 57 TCR-sequenced participants, respectively.

The CDR3 regions of human TCRbeta chains were analyzed by immunosequencing. Turning to the authors' computational methods: TCRs in the repertoires were matched against a reference library of SARS-CoV-2-specific TCRs that had been generated with the MIRA antigen-specificity platform. Breadth meant the fraction of unique TCRs that were SARS-CoV-2-associated, whereas depth meant the fraction of total T cells that were SARS-CoV-2-associated. Using the MIRA data, each spike-specific TCR was mapped to the spike region that the TCR reacts to and placed in a CD4 or CD8 class. Log10-transformed breadth and depth values were compared by one-way ANOVA with Sidak's multiple comparisons tests. TCRdb took this table from immuneACCESS and kept in-frame rearrangements with V and J called. Such tables lack part of the clones; where checked against another copy, unresolved V genes explain under half of the gap, and the rest is unexplained. That table is the source of V, J and clone size, and D and trimming were worked out from the DNA. Here the sample has around 88,000 clones; approximately 87% occur a single time. The top ten hold 7% of the sample.

The sample's time point label is to be understood as: baseline before first vaccination. Vaccinee samples came from UK trials COV001 and COV002, including a single-blind randomized controlled phase 2/3 trial of AZD1222 (ChAdOx1 nCoV-19) in healthy adults. For TCRbeta chain sequencing, PBMC samples from trial participants were taken at day 0 and at day 28 after the second dose. Measured from the cysteine to the phenylalanine, the CDR3 is 14 residues long. CDR3 DNA only is kept here, 42 bases in frame from base 1. V and J are trimmed by 6 bases and 3 bases, and the gene matches miss 7 bases of the junction. For CDR1 and CDR2, the germline V gene lists KGHSH and LQKENI. Paper-wide results and their limitations: A significant rise in spike-specific TCR breadth and depth was observed after two AZD1222 doses relative to day 0 and relative to MenACWY recipients. CD4 TCRs associated with the vaccine covered the entire spike protein, and the dominant responses were in regions 160-218 and 743-854. Because no day 14 peak-response samples were available, the repertoires could be characterized only after the peak T cell response. Reportedly, close to half of the unique spike-specific TCRs recognized epitopes lying outside the regions that are mutated in the B.1.351 and B.1.1.7 variants. In the small 56-69-year group, the increase in depth fell short of significance, most likely because of low power. Only five to seven AZD1222 recipients were SARS-CoV-2 seropositive at baseline, limiting conclusions about previously exposed vaccinees. Participants were mostly white British and included more females than males, and it was suggested by the authors that clonal diversity may have been underestimated.

The chain employs TRBV18 and TRBJ1-2; TRBD1 fits 7 bases in the junction. The sample in question was peripheral blood, obtained on day 0 of AZD1222 vaccination. This sequence was found in an adult in good health. The CDR3 in this case is CASSRSDRDYGYTF. The nucleotide sequence is TGTGCCAGCTCGCGGAGTGACAGGGACTATGGCTACACCTTC.